The entry below gives a single T cell receptor (beta chain) sequence along with its context. No antigen is known for it. The data are from a study of T cell repertoires in cytomegalovirus infection. Study as a whole: Public TCR beta signature analysis indicated the presence of both CMV infection and matching HLA type. The study's findings and limits: The ex vivo response showed dominance by HLA-C-restricted CMV-specific TCR beta clonotypes. Identification of carriers of CMV plus the relevant HLA was achieved through cumulative public TCR beta family frequency.

MiXCR, run by TCRdb on the reads, gives a single entry per CDR3 protein. Of around 450,000 distinct CDR3 sequences listed, under 40% were seen once; the top ten hold roughly 15%. Trimming removed 2 bases at V and 6 bases at J, with 14 bases between. Germline V gives CDR1 ENHRY, CDR2 SYGVKD. The CDR3 runs 14 residues. The V call is TRBV10-3, the J call TRBJ2-7, with unresolved D. Sample: PBMCs. This TCR came from a human donor in good health (CMV status not recorded). Some clones in this sample may be carry-over from other donors' samples. This CDR3 is CAISESRGTAEQYF. CDR3 in DNA: TGTGCCATCAGTGAGAGTAGAGGAACAGCCGAGCAGTACTTC.